A selection of T cell receptor beta chains follows, all from one sample in a study of T cell responses to AZD1222 COVID-19 vaccine. Clones were read by immunoSEQ multiplex PCR, and TCRdb kept only the in-frame ones, dropping some. The repertoire holds 150,000 or so clones, with more than 85% as singletons. Sample: peripheral blood, taken on day 0 of AZD1222 vaccination. These receptors were collected from an adult in good health. Each CDR3 is given with its conserved first and last residue.

V gene: TRBV11-1; CDR3 protein: CASSRSYEQYF
V gene: TRBV19; CDR3 protein: CASSVGGMVDEQFF
V gene: TRBV12-3/TRBV12-4; CDR3 protein: CASSDRPVGGYTF
V gene: TRBV5-1; CDR3 protein: CASSPNDRGHGYTF
V gene: TRBV4-1; CDR3 protein: CASSQDREAAEAFF
V gene: TRBV2; CDR3 protein: CASTGPGELFF
V gene: TRBV10-1; CDR3 protein: CASPRSGLNTEAFF
V gene: TRBV2; CDR3 protein: CASSARGGTSTDTQYF
V gene: TRBV9; CDR3 protein: CASSVGVTLADTEAFF
V gene: TRBV2; CDR3 protein: CASGRQSNNSPLHF
V gene: TRBV7-2; CDR3 protein: CASSLVGRDQPQHF
V gene: TRBV7-3; CDR3 protein: CASSFPGGRNTGELFF
V gene: TRBV6-1; CDR3 protein: CASSEDGGGAGELFF
V gene: TRBV5-1; CDR3 protein: CASSPGQKNEQFF
V gene: TRBV6-4; CDR3 protein: CASSARDRHTDTQYF
V gene: TRBV7-3; CDR3 protein: CASSYLGGTLESYTF
V gene: TRBV5-5; CDR3 protein: CASSLTSTGREPQHF
V gene: TRBV11-3; CDR3 protein: CASSVRLAGDNEQFF
V gene: TRBV19; CDR3 protein: CASSIRGNTEAFF
V gene: TRBV5-1; CDR3 protein: CASSQQVSTYEQYF
V gene: TRBV19; CDR3 protein: CASTRIGEGNYGYTF
V gene: TRBV6-6; CDR3 protein: CASSYATSGLYEQYF
V gene: TRBV5-1; CDR3 protein: CASSSTGTGGTGELFF
V gene: TRBV27; CDR3 protein: CASSLSDATEAFF
V gene: TRBV11-3; CDR3 protein: CASSSGQGRSNQPQHF
V gene: TRBV21-1; CDR3 protein: CASSKHSGSTYEQYF
V gene: TRBV13; CDR3 protein: CASSSIAGGEGNSYNEQFF
V gene: TRBV6-5; CDR3 protein: CASNQRGLDTGELFF
V gene: TRBV7-3; CDR3 protein: CASSRQGGPGNTIYF
V gene: TRBV21-1; CDR3 protein: CAPVGGLPSDDPVYEQYF
V gene: TRBV28; CDR3 protein: CASSLLRGINQPQHF
V gene: TRBV19; CDR3 protein: CASTLSGEGEKLFF
V gene: TRBV15; CDR3 protein: CATRASAGKSYEQYF
V gene: TRBV12-3/TRBV12-4; CDR3 protein: CASSLGRTYEQYF
V gene: TRBV19; CDR3 protein: CASSPGQGIFNEQYF
V gene: TRBV15; CDR3 protein: CATSRERGPTEAFF
V gene: TRBV5-6; CDR3 protein: CASSPTGKGSNQPQHF
V gene: TRBV15; CDR3 protein: CATSPTGGAVIGSLFF
V gene: TRBV27; CDR3 protein: CASSLAGVFTHTEAFF
V gene: TRBV15; CDR3 protein: CATSGGGPTGTQYF
V gene: TRBV7-3; CDR3 protein: CASSFFGRRATDTQYF
V gene: TRBV30; CDR3 protein: CAWRATTNEKLFF
V gene: TRBV28; CDR3 protein: CATRSGNTIYF